This TCR beta chain came from a study of CD8+ T cells in alopecia areata. Peripheral blood, together with lesional scalp punch biopsies, was collected from alopecia areata patients. cDNA reverse transcribed from extracted RNA served as the sequencing template. Data came from immunoSEQ multiplex PCR; TCRdb stores just in-frame clones and leaves some out. Of around 140,000 clones in the sample, around 51% were seen once. Study results and caveats: Clonality in lesional scalp, especially alopecia totalis/universalis, exceeded that of normal scalp. Clarity of TCR sharing across patients fell short of that in mice, possibly HLA-related. Resident alphabeta T cells of normal skin are also sequenced in scalp samples.

With respect to this clone: Antigen unknown.

The source is a human donor with alopecia areata. Sequenced here: CD4+ T cells sorted from blood, sampled at week 0.

The DNA of the CDR3 is TGCAGCGCGGGGGCGGGCAGCCCGAACACTGAAGCTTTCTTT. Translated, it gives CSAGAGSPNTEAFF. This chain uses TRBV29-1 with TRBJ1-1; TRBD1 is a possible D gene (6 bases). V lost 7 bases and J lost 1, with 16 bases in between. The CDR3 loop spans 14 amino acids. CDR1 is SQVTM and CDR2 is ANQGSEA in the germline V gene.